These 12 T cell receptor beta chains came from one sample sequenced in a study of shared clonotypes between healthy human individuals. Sequencing used immunoSEQ multiplex PCR; TCRdb keeps in-frame clones, though not all of them. The sample carries over 750,000 clones, roughly 96% recorded once. Terminally differentiated effector memory CD45RA+ cells were excluded by CCR7 positive selection of CD45RO-negative cells. Source material: naive CD8+ T cells sorted from blood. The origin of the receptors is a man aged 30 to 39 in good health.

The CDR3 reads CASSDPTGTNTEAFF. CDR3 in DNA: TGTGCCAGCAGCGACCCGACAGGAACGAACACTGAAGCTTTCTTT. V and J are TRBV9 and TRBJ1-1, with D possibly matching TRBD1 (6 bases). The CDR3 length is 15 residues. In germline, CDR1 is SGDLS, CDR2 YYNGEE. With 3 bases removed from V and 1 base from J, the gap between germline ends came to 13 bases.

V is TRBV27 and J is TRBJ1-2, with 9 bases matching TRBD1. Germline values: CDR1 MNHEY, CDR2 SMNVEV (reference sequence). The CDR3 consists of 15 residues. With 2 bases clipped from V and 4 bases from J, the junction kept 5 bases outside the gene matches. CDR3 loop: CASSLGTGHSYGYTF. CDR3 DNA: TGTGCCAGCAGTTTAGGGACAGGGCACAGCTATGGCTACACCTTC.

The chain uses TRBV4-1 and TRBJ2-5; TRBD1 is a possible D gene (6 bases). This CDR3 has 13 amino acids. In germline, CDR1 is MGHRA, CDR2 YSYEKL. V lost 5 bases and J lost 5, with 12 bases in between. CDR3 bases: TGCGCCAGCAGCGGACAGTTTGGGGAGACCCAGTACTTC. Translation: CASSGQFGETQYF.

The genes are TRBV7-9 and TRBJ2-5; D is undetermined. V was trimmed by 5 bases and J by 5 bases, leaving 15 bases between them. The germline gives CDR1 SEHNR, CDR2 FQNEAQ (reference sequence). The CDR3 spans 14 residues. The CDR3, as DNA: TGTGCCAGCAGCCAAACGGTTAGTCACGAGACCCAGTACTTC. It encodes CASSQTVSHETQYF.

The V and J genes are TRBV7-9 and TRBJ2-5, with 9 positions matching TRBD1. The V gene end was trimmed by 5 bases and the J gene end by 3 bases; junction bases not matched to a gene: 7. The CDR3 sequence is 15 residues long. Germline loops: CDR1 SEHNR, CDR2 FQNEAQ (reference sequence). The chain's CDR3 is CASSPPRTGEETQYF. CDR3 sequence (DNA): TGTGCCAGCAGCCCGCCTAGGACAGGGGAAGAGACCCAGTACTTC.

The CDR3 region is CASSLGGALANTGELFF. The CDR3 DNA follows: TGTGCCAGCAGCTTAGGCGGGGCCCTCGCGAACACCGGGGAGCTGTTTTTT. The V call is TRBV7-8, the J call TRBJ2-2; a possible D gene is TRBD2 (6 bases). The V and J ends lost 1 base and 0 bases respectively, with 12 bases between them. Per the germline V gene, CDR1 is SGHVS and CDR2 is FQNEAQ. The CDR3 is 17 amino acids.

The CDR3 loop is CASSPAPSGGSGGELFF. The CDR3 DNA sequence: TGTGCCAGCAGTCCCGCCCCTAGCGGGGGCAGCGGGGGGGAGCTGTTTTTT. V is TRBV27 and J is TRBJ2-2; 10 bases agree with TRBD2. V was clipped by 5 bases and J by 8 bases; unmatched bases: 14. Germline loops: CDR1 MNHEY, CDR2 SMNVEV (reference sequence). The CDR3 contains 17 residues.

The chain is built from TRBV11-1 and TRBJ2-3; 14 positions match TRBD2. Germline V gives CDR1 SGHAT, CDR2 FQDESV (reference sequence). This CDR3 has 17 amino acids. Germline trimming cut 5 bases from V and 5 bases from J; bases unmatched to any gene: 9. The CDR3 DNA reads as TGTGCCAGCAGCCGAAAGACTAGCGGGAGGGAAGGAGATACGCAGTATTTT. It specifies CASSRKTSGREGDTQYF.

CDR3 sequence reads: CASSLVGAANEQFF. DNA for the CDR3: TGTGCCAGCAGCTTAGTGGGGGCGGCCAATGAGCAGTTCTTC. The chain is built from TRBV7-9 and TRBJ2-1, with D perhaps TRBD1 (6 bases). Looked up from germline, CDR1 is SEHNR and CDR2 is FQNEAQ (reference sequence). V lost 1 base, J lost 6 bases, and 10 bases lay in between. CDR3 length: 14 amino acids.

The V call is TRBV4-3, the J call TRBJ1-1, with D unresolved. The CDR3 has 14 amino acids. Looked up from germline, CDR1 is LGHNA and CDR2 is YSLEER. The germline V and J ends were trimmed by 4 bases and 1 base, with 10 bases remaining between them. The DNA for the CDR3 is TGCGCCAGCAGCCTGAGACGGGAGAACACTGAAGCTTTCTTT. Its translation is CASSLRRENTEAFF.

J is TRBJ2-7 and V is TRBV7-8; possible D gene TRBD1, 6 bases. The length of the CDR3 is 17 residues. Trimming took off 4 bases at V and 0 bases at J, with 19 bases between the two ends. Germline loops: CDR1 SGHVS, CDR2 FQNEAQ. The CDR3 nucleotides read TGTGCCAGCAGCTCTACTTTAGGGGGTGATTACTCCTACGAGCAGTACTTC. Encoded protein: CASSSTLGGDYSYEQYF.

This chain links TRBV7-9 with TRBJ2-3; tentatively, D is TRBD2 (6 bases). There are 16 residues in the CDR3. V lost 5 bases to trimming and J lost 3 bases, with 18 bases between them. CDR1 and CDR2 (germline): SEHNR, FQNEAQ (reference sequence). The CDR3 reads CASSRSRGSGTDTQYF. CDR3 DNA sequence: TGTGCCAGCAGCCGTTCCCGGGGGTCTGGAACAGATACGCAGTATTTT.